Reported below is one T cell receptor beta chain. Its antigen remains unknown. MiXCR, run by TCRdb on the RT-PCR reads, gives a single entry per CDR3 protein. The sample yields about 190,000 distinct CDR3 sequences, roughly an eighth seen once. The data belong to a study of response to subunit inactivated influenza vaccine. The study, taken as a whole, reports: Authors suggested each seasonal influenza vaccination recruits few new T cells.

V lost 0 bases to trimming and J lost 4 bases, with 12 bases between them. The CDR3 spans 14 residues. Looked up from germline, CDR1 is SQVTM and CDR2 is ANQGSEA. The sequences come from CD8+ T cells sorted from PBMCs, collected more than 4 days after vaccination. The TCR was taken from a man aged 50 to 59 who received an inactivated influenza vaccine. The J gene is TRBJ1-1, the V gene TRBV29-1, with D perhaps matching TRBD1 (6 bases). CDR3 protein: CSVEDRGGGTEAFF. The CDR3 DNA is TGCAGCGTTGAAGATCGGGGGGGCGGCACTGAAGCTTTCTTT.